This section outlines one T cell receptor beta chain sequence together with its context. Its antigen is undetermined. These data originate in a study of cytomegalovirus exposure and HLA in healthy donors. The study's findings and limits: Rare TCR sequences predominated, though certain public TCRs were found in many donors.

In germline, CDR1 is MNHNS, CDR2 SASEGT. Trimming took 2 bases from V and 9 from J; bases not matched to a gene: 7. The CDR3 extends over 15 amino acids. Vbeta (60) and Jbeta (13) primers were used in the PCR. Some clones are missing from TCRdb's copy, which holds only in-frame ones; the method was immunoSEQ multiplex PCR. The sample includes 90,000 to 150,000 clones, around 77% of them seen just once. The sample was PBMCs. The chain combines TRBV6-1 with TRBJ1-6; 7 nucleotides align to TRBD1. The clonotype was recovered from a man in his forties in good health and CMV-seropositive. In DNA form, the CDR3 reads TGTGCCAGCAGTGAATTCAGGGGGGTAGGTTCACCCCTCCACTTT. Translating it yields CASSEFRGVGSPLHF.